A single sample is the source of the 12 T cell receptor beta chains below, sequenced in a study of blood T cell repertoires in COVID-19. Profiled with immunoSEQ multiplex PCR; TCRdb holds only in-frame clones, not every one. The table shows 120,000 to 150,000 clones, with approximately 88% occurring only once. Sequencing was carried out using peripheral blood. These receptors all stem from a human donor in a cohort sampled during active COVID-19.

V and J are TRBV11-2 and TRBJ2-1; tentative D call: TRBD2 (5 bases). Trimming removed 2 bases from V and 0 bases from J, with 14 bases in between. Germline V gives CDR1 SGHAT, CDR2 FQNNGV. There are 17 residues in the CDR3. The CDR3 region has the DNA TGTGCCAGCAGCTTACTGAGCGGAACAAGCTCCTACAATGAGCAGTTCTTC. It is translated as CASSLLSGTSSYNEQFF.

The chain employs TRBV5-1 and TRBJ2-3; 8 nucleotides line up with TRBD2. The length of the CDR3 is 17 residues. With V trimmed by 0 bases and J by 4 bases, 10 bases remained unmatched. Germline assignment: CDR1 SGHRS and CDR2 YFSETQ. The CDR3 loop reads CASSLERGRISSDTQYF. Written as DNA, the CDR3 is TGCGCCAGCAGCTTGGAGCGGGGGCGGATTAGTTCAGATACGCAGTATTTT. Combining the CDR3 with reference TRBV5-1 and TRBJ2-3 gives the whole variable domain KAGVTQTPRYLIKTRGQQVTLSCSPISGHRSVSWYQQTPGQGLQFLFEYFSETQRNKGNFPGRFSGRQFSNSRSEMNVSTLELGDSALYLCASSLERGRISSDTQYFGPGTRLTVL.

The rearrangement uses TRBV5-5 and TRBJ2-7, with 11 bases fitting TRBD1. There are 16 residues in the CDR3. J lost 3 bases, V lost 0 bases, and 5 bases had no gene match. Germline V gives CDR1 SGHKS, CDR2 YYEKEE (reference sequence). The CDR3, as DNA: TGTGCCAGCAGCTTGGTTACCGGGACAGGGGGCTACGAGCAGTACTTC. As protein: CASSLVTGTGGYEQYF.

The V call is TRBV7-2, the J call TRBJ1-2, with 10 bases lining up with TRBD1. V shed 3 bases, J shed 7 bases, and the junction held 11 bases outside the gene matches. Germline V gene sequence: CDR1 SGHTA, CDR2 FQGNSA. The CDR3 is 16 residues long. Written as DNA, the CDR3 is TGTGCCAGCAGCTTTCGACAGGGGGCTGATTTGGGTGGCTACACCTTC. Translated, it gives CASSFRQGADLGGYTF.

The chain combines TRBV28 with TRBJ1-2; 9 positions match TRBD1. The CDR3 covers 19 residues. In germline, CDR1 is MDHEN, CDR2 SYDVKM. The junction had 15 bases not matched to a gene; V was cut back by 4 bases and J by 0 bases. The CDR3 spells CASSSPRDRAIKANYGYTF. CDR3 nucleotide sequence: TGTGCCAGCAGTTCGCCCCGGGACAGGGCGATAAAAGCTAACTATGGCTACACCTTC.

The rearrangement joins TRBV14 to TRBJ1-2; 10 bases fit TRBD1. The germline V gene encodes CDR1 SGHDN and CDR2 FVKESK. J lost 6 bases, V lost 3 bases, and 7 bases had no gene match. The CDR3 has 15 amino acids. DNA of the CDR3: TGTGCCAGCAGCCAGGCCGGGACAGGGGTTCATGGCTACACCTTC. Amino acid sequence: CASSQAGTGVHGYTF.

The chain recombines TRBV6-5 with TRBJ1-1, with TRBD1 matching over 7 bases. Per germline, CDR1 MNHEY and CDR2 SVGAGI. This CDR3 comprises 13 residues. V trimming: 5 bases; J trimming: 7 bases; junction bases outside the gene matches: 7. As DNA, the CDR3 is TGTGCCAGCAGTCCACAGGGGAGGAGTGAAGCTTTCTTT. This translates into CASSPQGRSEAFF.

This chain connects TRBV5-6 to TRBJ1-3; 12 bases match TRBD1. The CDR3 totals 17 residues. Losses at the gene ends were 3 bases for V and 3 bases for J; bases not matched to a gene: 7. Per the germline V gene, CDR1 is SGHDT and CDR2 is YYEEEE. CDR3 residues: CASSWGDRGLVGNTIYF. In DNA, the CDR3 is TGTGCCAGCAGCTGGGGGGACAGGGGGCTGGTTGGAAACACCATATATTTT.

The genes are TRBV6-5 and TRBJ1-5; 8 bases agree with TRBD1. The CDR3 consists of 15 residues. Germline CDR1 and CDR2: MNHEY and SVGAGI. The V segment lost 6 bases and the J segment 3 bases; nucleotides outside the gene matches: 7. The CDR3 coding sequence is TGTGCCAGCAGCCGACAGGGGACCAACAATCAGCCCCAGCATTTT. It specifies CASSRQGTNNQPQHF.

The V gene is TRBV18, the J gene TRBJ1-1; 7 bases match TRBD1. V lost 2 bases, J lost 8 bases, and 5 bases stayed unmatched. CDR1 and CDR2 (germline): KGHSH, LQKENI. This CDR3 has 13 amino acids. The CDR3 sequence is CASSPKGDREAFF. The CDR3 nucleotides read TGTGCCAGCTCACCAAAGGGGGACAGAGAAGCTTTCTTT.

The chain joins TRBV9 to TRBJ1-1, with 9 bases lining up with TRBD1. Germline loops: CDR1 SGDLS, CDR2 YYNGEE. This CDR3 comprises 15 residues. V lost 3 bases and J lost 4; bases outside the gene matches: 7. CDR3 in amino acids: CASSEGQGPFTEAFF. Written as DNA, the CDR3 is TGTGCCAGCAGCGAGGGACAGGGACCATTCACTGAAGCTTTCTTT.

This chain connects TRBV28 to TRBJ1-6; D is ambiguous. V was clipped by 6 bases and J by 0 bases, with 12 bases between them. There are 16 residues in the CDR3. Germline CDR1 and CDR2: MDHEN and SYDVKM. CDR3 region: CASRLPPSSYNSPLHF. CDR3 nucleotides: TGTGCCAGCAGACTCCCACCTAGCTCCTATAATTCACCCCTCCACTTT.